This TCR beta chain was profiled in a study of vaccination effects on CD4 cells after COVID-19. From germline, CDR1 is LNHDA and CDR2 SQIVND (reference sequence). V trimming: 4 bases; J trimming: 2 bases; junction bases outside the gene matches: 7. CDR3 length equals 15 residues. To note about this clone: As yet, its antigen is unknown.

This table comes from immunoSEQ multiplex PCR, and its TCRdb copy is limited to in-frame clones, with some not included. The sample has about 25,000 clones, roughly four fifths seen once. Following culture for under 12 days, CD4+ T cells were isolated. This sequence was found in a human donor who received a COVID-19 vaccine. This specimen consisted of CD4+ T cells from PBMCs cultured without peptide, obtained before COVID-19 vaccination. This sequence joins TRBV19 and TRBJ1-2, with TRBD1 identical over 7 bases. CDR3 residues: CASSTIDRENYGYTF. The CDR3 DNA sequence: TGTGCCAGTAGTACCATTGACAGGGAGAACTATGGCTACACCTTC.